Below, one TCR beta chain is given with its context. This receptor's antigen is unknown. No base-level quality is on record; no much larger clone is a single base apart. The library came from the immunoSEQ multiplex PCR assay. High-throughput TCR-beta CDR3 sequencing of genomic DNA from most patients was performed by Adaptive Biotechnologies. Per the source publication's procedure: TCR sequencing data were retrieved from Adaptive's ImmunoSEQ software for about 17 patients, whereas three other patients were processed with MiXCR and VDJtools. CDR3 nucleotide sequences shared by donor and recipient were removed because the origin of these sequences could not be assigned. At least 2-fold expansion over unstimulated cells and a minimum CFSE-low frequency of 0.002% (template counts) or 0.001% (read counts) were required for clones to be classified as alloreactive. Mappable clones were those detected in sequenced pre-transplant spleen, lymph node, or MLR CFSE-low populations of the donor or recipient. Cumulative frequency of alloreactive clones was calculated as a percentage of all sequences weighted by copy number. TCRdb took over this immuneACCESS table, retaining in-frame rearrangements with V and J assigned. Such tables are incomplete; in checked studies, under half of the missing clones stem from an unresolved V gene, and the remainder is unexplained. The V and J calls and clone size come from that table; D and trimming were worked out from the DNA. The sample has around 38,000 clones on record, over 80% of them singletons. The ten largest clones capture 3.5% of the sample.

This specimen comes from a study of graft-versus-host responses after intestinal transplantation (dated by TCRdb to the early 2020s). For the wider study: Multivisceral, liver-intestinal, or isolated intestinal transplants were received by the recipients. Anti-thymocyte globulin induction was given to all recipients, followed by maintenance tacrolimus and steroids for around three years. After intestinal transplantation, graft-versus-host and host-versus-graft alloreactive T cell clones were followed in the graft, circulation and bone marrow using bulk TCR-beta CDR3 sequencing. Alloreactive clones were identified by sequencing pre-transplant mixed lymphocyte reaction products and comparing them with unstimulated pre-transplant donor and recipient T cells. The cohort enrolled 20 to 30 intestinal transplant recipients, one of whom was a retransplant, and a few patients without pretransplant specimens were excluded. Donor T cell macrochimerism was defined as a peak of at least 4% donor T cells among recipient peripheral blood mononuclear cells. Samples from three later patients were sequenced in-house on an Illumina MiSeq with MiXCR processing rather than by the commercial service.

The germline ends are 21 bases apart after V is trimmed by 10 bases and J by 5 bases. Including the terminal cysteine and phenylalanine, the CDR3 comprises 15 residues. This entry keeps only the CDR3 DNA: 45 bases, framed from base 1. The germline V gene provides CDR1 MDHEN and CDR2 SYDVKM. Blood samples were collected up to 4 times in the first month after transplant and then at least monthly when available. General study outcomes and caveats: Early after transplant, declines in HvG clones were associated with peak levels of circulating GvH clones. The conclusions were limited by the relatively low number and heterogeneity of the intestinal transplant patients. GvH clones were detected in recipient bone marrow, and some appeared earlier in ileal mucosa or blood, consistent with an intestinal mucosal origin. High GvH to HvG T cell clonal ratios were observed in the allografts of patients with donor T cell macrochimerism.

This sample comprised PBMCs, obtained about 38 months after transplant. The sequence was collected from a human patient who received an intestinal transplant, so some T cells may come from the graft donor. The chain is assembled from TRBV28 and TRBJ1-5; perhaps TRBD1 is the D gene, with 6 bases matching. The CDR3 corresponds to CATTGGGRRYQPQHF. The sequence in DNA is TGTGCCACTACCGGGGGGGGCCGGCGTTATCAGCCCCAGCATTTT.